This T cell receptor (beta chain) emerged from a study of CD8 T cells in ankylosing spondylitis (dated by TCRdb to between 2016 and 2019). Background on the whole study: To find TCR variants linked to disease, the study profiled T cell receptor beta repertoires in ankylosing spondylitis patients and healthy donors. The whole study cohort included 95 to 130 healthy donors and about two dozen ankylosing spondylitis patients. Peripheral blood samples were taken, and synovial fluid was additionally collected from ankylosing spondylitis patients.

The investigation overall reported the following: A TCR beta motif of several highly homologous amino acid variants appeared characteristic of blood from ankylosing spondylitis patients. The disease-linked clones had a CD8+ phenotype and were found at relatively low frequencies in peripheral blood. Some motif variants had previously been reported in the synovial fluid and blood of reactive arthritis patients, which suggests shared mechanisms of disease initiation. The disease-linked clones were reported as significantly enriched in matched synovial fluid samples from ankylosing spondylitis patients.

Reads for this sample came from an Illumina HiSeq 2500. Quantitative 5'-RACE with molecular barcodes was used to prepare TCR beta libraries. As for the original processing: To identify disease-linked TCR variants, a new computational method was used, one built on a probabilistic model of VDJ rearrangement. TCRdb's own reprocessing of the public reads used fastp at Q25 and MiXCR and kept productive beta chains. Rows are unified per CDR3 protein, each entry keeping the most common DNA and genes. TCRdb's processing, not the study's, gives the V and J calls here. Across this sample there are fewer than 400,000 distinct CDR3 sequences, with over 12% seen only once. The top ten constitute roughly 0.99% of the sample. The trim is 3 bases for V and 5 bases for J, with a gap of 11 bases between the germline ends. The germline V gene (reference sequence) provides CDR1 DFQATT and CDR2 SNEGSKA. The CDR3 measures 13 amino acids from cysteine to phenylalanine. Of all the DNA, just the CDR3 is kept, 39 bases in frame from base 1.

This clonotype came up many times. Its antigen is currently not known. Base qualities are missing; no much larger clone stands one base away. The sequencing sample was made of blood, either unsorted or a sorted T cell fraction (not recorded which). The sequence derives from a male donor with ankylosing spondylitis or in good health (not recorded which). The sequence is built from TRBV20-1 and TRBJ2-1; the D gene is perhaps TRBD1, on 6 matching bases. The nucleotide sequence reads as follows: TGCAGTGCTAGTGGGTACAGGGACAATGAGCAGTTCTTC. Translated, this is CSASGYRDNEQFF.